The present TCR beta chain was sequenced within a study of technical replicates of blood from a handful of donors. Trimming removed 1 base at V and 4 bases at J, with 16 bases between. This CDR3 has 16 residues. From germline, CDR1 is LNHNV and CDR2 YYDKDF (reference sequence). The table came from immunoSEQ multiplex PCR; TCRdb's copy has only in-frame clones and leaves some out. The sample has 75,000 to 100,000 clones, about 95% seen once. The V call is TRBV15, the J call TRBJ2-5; maybe TRBD2 (6 bases). This TCR was recovered from a human donor in good health. Sequenced sample: T cells isolated from PBMCs. As DNA, the CDR3 is TGTGCCACCAGCAGAGTGGGAGGACTCGGGGGAGAGACCCAGTACTTC. Protein product: CATSRVGGLGGETQYF. The whole variable domain, remainder taken from reference TRBV15 and TRBJ2-5, is DAMVIQNPRYQVTQFGKPVTLSCSQTLNHNVMYWYQQKSSQAPKLLFHYYDKDFNNEADTPDNFQSRRPNTSFCFLDIRSPGLGDTAMYLCATSRVGGLGGETQYFGPGTRLLVL.